Presented here are 2 T cell receptor beta chains from one specimen sequenced in a study of T cells after yellow fever vaccination. Each CDR3 protein gets one entry after TCRdb re-called the 5' RACE reads with MiXCR. The table shows tens of thousands of distinct CDR3 sequences, with approximately 7% occurring only once. Material: CD8+ T cells sorted from PBMCs, obtained about 5 days after the first yellow fever vaccination. The receptors originated from a man in his late teens or twenties who received the YFV17D yellow fever vaccine.

This clonotype was seen only a few times. The chain recombines TRBV6-1 with TRBJ1-1; 8 bases match TRBD1. Germline V gene data show CDR1 as MNHNS and CDR2 as SASEGT. Trimming took 5 bases from V and 4 from J; bases not matched to a gene: 6. This CDR3 is built from 14 residues. The CDR3 nucleotides read TGTGCCAGCAGTCAACAGGGGGTGATCACTGAAGCTTTCTTT. Its protein is CASSQQGVITEAFF.

This clonotype was seen ten or more times. This chain links TRBV4-1 with TRBJ2-3; unclear D gene. V dropped 1 base and J dropped 1 base, with 6 bases sitting between them. Germline CDR1 is MGHRA and CDR2 is YSYEKL. This CDR3 has 14 residues. The CDR3 reads CASSQATGTDTQYF. Here the CDR3 DNA reads TGCGCCAGCAGCCAAGCAACAGGCACAGATACGCAGTATTTT.